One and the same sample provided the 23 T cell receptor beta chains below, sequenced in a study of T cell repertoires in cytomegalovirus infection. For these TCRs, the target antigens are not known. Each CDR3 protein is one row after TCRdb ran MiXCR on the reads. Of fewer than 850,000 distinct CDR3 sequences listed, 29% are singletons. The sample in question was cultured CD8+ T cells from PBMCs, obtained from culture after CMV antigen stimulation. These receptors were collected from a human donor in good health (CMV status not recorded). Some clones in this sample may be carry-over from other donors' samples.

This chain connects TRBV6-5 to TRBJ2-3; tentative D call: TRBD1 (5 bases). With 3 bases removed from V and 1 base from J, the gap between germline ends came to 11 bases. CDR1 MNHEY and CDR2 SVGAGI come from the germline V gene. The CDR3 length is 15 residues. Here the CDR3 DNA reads TGTGCCAGCAGTTATGGCGCCAGGGGCACAGATACGCAGTATTTT. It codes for CASSYGARGTDTQYF.

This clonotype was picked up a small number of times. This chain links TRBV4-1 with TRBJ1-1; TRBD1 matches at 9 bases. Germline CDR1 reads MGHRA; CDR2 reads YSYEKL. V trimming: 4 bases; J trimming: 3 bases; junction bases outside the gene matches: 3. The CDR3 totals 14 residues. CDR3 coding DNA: TGCGCCAGCAGCCCCGGGACAGGGCACACTGAAGCTTTCTTT. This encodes CASSPGTGHTEAFF.

The DNA of the CDR3 is TGTGCCACCGAGGGGCTCGCCGGGGAGCTGTTTTTT. Amino acids: CATEGLAGELFF. The chain recombines TRBV24-1 with TRBJ2-2, with D perhaps given as TRBD1 or TRBD2 (5 bases each). Per germline, CDR1 KGHDR and CDR2 SFDVKD. This CDR3 has 12 residues. Deletions cut 9 bases from V and 6 bases from J, with 10 bases between.

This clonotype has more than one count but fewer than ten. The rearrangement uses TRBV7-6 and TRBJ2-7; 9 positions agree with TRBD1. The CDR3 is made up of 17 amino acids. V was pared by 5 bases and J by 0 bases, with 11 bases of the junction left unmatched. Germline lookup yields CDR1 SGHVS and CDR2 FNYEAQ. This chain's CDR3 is CASSPVTGGFSSYEQYV. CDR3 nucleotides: TGTGCCAGCAGCCCGGTTACAGGGGGCTTTAGCTCCTACGAGCAGTACGTC.

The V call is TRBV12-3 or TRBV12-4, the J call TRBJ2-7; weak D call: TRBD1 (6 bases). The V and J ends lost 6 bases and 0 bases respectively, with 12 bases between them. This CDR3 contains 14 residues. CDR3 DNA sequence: TGTGCCAGCAGCGACAGGACTTTCTCCTACGAGCAGTACTTC. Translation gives CASSDRTFSYEQYF.

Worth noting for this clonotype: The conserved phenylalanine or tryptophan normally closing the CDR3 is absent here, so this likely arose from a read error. The CDR3 DNA sequence: TGTGCCAGCAACCTCAGGGGGGCTGTTCACGAGCAGTACGAC. This translates into CASNLRGAVHEQYD. The chain joins TRBV28 to TRBJ2-7; D is perhaps TRBD1 (7 bases). This CDR3 has 14 amino acids. V was clipped by 7 bases and J by 5 bases, with 18 bases between them. Germline loops: CDR1 MDHEN, CDR2 SYDVKM.

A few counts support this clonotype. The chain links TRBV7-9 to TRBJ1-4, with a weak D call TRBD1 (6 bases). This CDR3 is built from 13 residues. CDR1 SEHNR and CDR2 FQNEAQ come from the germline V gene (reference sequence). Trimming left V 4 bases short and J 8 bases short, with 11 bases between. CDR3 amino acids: CASSSTGKEKLFF. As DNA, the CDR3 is TGTGCCAGCAGCTCCACAGGGAAGGAAAAACTGTTTTTT. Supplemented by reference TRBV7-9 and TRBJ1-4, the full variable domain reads DTGVSQNPRHKITKRGQNVTFRCDPISEHNRLYWYRQTLGQGPEFLTYFQNEAQLEKSRLLSDRFSAERPKGSFSTLEIQRTEQGDSAMYLCASSSTGKEKLFFGSGTQLSVL.

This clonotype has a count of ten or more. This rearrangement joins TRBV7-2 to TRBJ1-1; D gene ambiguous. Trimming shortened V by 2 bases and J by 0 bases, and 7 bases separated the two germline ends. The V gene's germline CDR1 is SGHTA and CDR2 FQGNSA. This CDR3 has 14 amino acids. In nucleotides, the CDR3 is TGTGCCAGCAGCTTACAGAACTTGAACACTGAAGCTTTCTTT. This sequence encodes CASSLQNLNTEAFF.

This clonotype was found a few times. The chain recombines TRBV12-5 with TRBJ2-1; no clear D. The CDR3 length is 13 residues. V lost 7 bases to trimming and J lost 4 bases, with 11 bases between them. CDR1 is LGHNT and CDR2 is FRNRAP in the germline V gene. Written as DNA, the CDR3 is TGTGCTAGTGCCCAGGACGGTTACAATGAGCAGTTCTTC. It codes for CASAQDGYNEQFF.

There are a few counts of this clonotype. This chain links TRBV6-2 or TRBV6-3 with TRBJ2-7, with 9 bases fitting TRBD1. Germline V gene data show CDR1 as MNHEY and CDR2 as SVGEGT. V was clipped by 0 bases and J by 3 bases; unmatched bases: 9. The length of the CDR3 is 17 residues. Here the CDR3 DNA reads TGTGCCAGCAGTTACTCGAGTAGGACAGGGGTGGTCTACGAGCAGTACGTC. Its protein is CASSYSSRTGVVYEQYV.

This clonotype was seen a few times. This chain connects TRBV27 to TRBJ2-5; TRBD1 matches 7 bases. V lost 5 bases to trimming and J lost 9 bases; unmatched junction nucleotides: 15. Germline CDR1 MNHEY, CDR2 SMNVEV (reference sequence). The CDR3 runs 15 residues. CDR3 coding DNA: TGTGCCAGCAGTGACAGGGCAGTTACCCTATGGGCCCAGTACTTC. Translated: CASSDRAVTLWAQYF.

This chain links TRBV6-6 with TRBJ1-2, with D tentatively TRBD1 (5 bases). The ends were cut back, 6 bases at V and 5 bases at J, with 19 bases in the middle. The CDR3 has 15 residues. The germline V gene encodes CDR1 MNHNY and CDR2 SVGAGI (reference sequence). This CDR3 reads CASSSPATVLYGYTF. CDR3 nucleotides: TGTGCCAGCAGCTCTCCCGCGACAGTTCTATATGGCTACACCTTC.

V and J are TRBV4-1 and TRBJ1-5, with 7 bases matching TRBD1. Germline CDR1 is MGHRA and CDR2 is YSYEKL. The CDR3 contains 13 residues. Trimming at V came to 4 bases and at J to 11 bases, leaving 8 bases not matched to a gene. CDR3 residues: CASSPTGEGTQHF. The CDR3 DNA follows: TGCGCCAGCAGCCCAACAGGGGAGGGGACCCAGCATTTT.

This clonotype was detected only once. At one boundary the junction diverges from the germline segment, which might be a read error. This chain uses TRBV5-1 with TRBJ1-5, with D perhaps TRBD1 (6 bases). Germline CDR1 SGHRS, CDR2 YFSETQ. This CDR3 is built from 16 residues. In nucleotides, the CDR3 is TGCGCGAGCAGCTTGGGGTCCGGGACATATCATCAGCCCCAGCATTTT. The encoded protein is CASSLGSGTYHQPQHF.

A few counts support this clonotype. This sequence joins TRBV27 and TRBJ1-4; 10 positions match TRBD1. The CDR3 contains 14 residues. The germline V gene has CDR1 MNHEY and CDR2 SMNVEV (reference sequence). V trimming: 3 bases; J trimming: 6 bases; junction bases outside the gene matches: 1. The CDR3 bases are TGTGCCAGCAGTTTGACAGGGGGCCATGAAAAACTGTTTTTT. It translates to CASSLTGGHEKLFF.

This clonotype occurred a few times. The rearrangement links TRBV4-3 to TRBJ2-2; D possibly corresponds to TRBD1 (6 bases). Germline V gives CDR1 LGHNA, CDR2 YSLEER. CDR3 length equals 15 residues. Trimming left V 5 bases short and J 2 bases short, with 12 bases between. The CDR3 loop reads CASSDDRINTGELFF. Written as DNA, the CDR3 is TGCGCCAGCAGCGATGACAGGATAAACACCGGGGAGCTGTTTTTT.

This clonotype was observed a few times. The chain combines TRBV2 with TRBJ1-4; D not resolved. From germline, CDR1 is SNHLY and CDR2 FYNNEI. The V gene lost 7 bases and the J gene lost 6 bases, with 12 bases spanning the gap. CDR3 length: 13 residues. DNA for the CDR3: TGTGCCAGCAATCGACCCCCCCATGAAAAACTGTTTTTT. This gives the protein CASNRPPHEKLFF.

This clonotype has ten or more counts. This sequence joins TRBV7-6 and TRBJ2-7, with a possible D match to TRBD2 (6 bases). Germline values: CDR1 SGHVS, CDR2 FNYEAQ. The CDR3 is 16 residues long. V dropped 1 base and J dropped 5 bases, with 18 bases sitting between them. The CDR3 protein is CASSLVGGPIIDEQYF. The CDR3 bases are TGTGCCAGCAGCTTAGTCGGGGGTCCCATTATCGACGAGCAGTACTTC.

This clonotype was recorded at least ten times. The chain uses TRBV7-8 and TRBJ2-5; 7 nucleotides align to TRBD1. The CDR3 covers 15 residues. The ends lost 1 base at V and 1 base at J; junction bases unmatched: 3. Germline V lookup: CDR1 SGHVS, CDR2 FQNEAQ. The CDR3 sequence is CASSLVGQPQETQYF. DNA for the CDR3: TGTGCCAGCAGCTTAGTGGGACAGCCCCAAGAGACCCAGTACTTC.

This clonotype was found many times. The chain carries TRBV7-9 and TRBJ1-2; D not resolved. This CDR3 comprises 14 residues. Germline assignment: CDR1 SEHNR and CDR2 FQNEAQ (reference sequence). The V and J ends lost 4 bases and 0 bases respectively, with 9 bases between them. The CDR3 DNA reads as TGTGCCAGCAGCTCTCCGGGAGCTAACTATGGCTACACCTTC. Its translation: CASSSPGANYGYTF.

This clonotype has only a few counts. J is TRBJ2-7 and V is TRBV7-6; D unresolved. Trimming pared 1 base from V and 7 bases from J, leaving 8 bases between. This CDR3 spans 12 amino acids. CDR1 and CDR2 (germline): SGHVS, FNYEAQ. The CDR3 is CASSLVGSEQYF. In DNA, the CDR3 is TGTGCCAGCAGCTTAGTAGGGTCTGAGCAGTACTTC. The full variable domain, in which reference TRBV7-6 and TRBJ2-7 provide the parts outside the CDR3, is GAGVSQSPRYKVTKRGQDVALRCDPISGHVSLYWYRQALGQGPEFLTYFNYEAQQDKSGLPNDRFSAERPEGSISTLTIQRTEQRDSAMYRCASSLVGSEQYFGPGTRLTVT.

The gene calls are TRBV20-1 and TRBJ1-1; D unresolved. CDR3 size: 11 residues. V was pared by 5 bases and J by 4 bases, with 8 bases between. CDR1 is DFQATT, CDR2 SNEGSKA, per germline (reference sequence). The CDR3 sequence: CSASRVTEAFF. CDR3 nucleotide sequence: TGCAGTGCTTCACGCGTCACTGAAGCTTTCTTT.

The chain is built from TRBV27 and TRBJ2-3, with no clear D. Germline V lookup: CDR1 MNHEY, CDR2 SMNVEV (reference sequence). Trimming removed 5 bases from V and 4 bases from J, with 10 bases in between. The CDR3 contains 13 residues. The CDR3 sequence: CASSRNLPDTQYF. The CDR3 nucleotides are TGTGCCAGCAGTCGAAACTTGCCAGATACGCAGTATTTT.